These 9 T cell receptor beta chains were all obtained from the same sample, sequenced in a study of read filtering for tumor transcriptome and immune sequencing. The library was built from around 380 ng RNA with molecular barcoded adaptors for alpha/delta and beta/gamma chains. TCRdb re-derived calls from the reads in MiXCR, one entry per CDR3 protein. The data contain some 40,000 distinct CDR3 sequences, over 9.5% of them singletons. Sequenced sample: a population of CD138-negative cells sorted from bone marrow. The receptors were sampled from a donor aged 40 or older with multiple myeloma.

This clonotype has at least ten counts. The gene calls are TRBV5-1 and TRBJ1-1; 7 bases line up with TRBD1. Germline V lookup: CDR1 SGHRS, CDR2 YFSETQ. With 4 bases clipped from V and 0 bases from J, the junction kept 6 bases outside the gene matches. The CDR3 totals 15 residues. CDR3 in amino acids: CASSRTGQMNTEAFF. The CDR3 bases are TGCGCCAGCAGCCGCACGGGACAGATGAACACTGAAGCTTTCTTT.

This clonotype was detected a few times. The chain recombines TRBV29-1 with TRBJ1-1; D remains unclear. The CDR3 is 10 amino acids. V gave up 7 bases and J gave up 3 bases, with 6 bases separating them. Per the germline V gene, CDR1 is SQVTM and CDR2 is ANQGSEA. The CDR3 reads CSAIYTEAFF. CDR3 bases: TGCAGCGCTATTTACACTGAAGCTTTCTTT. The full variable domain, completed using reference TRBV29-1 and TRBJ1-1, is SAVISQKPSRDICQRGTSLTIQCQVDSQVTMMFWYRQQPGQSLTLIATANQGSEATYESGFVIDKFPISRPNLTFSTLTVSNMSPEDSSIYLCSAIYTEAFFGQGTRLTVV.

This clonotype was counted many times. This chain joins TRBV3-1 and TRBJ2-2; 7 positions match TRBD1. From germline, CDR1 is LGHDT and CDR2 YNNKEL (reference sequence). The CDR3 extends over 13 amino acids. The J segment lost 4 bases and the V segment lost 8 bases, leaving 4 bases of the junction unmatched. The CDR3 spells CASSDRVTGELFF. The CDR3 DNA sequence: TGTGCCAGCTCCGACAGGGTCACCGGGGAGCTGTTTTTT.

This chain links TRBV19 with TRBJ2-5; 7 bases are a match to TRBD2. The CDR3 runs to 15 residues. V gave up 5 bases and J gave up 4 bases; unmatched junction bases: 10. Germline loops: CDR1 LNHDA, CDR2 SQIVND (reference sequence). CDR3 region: CASSDGRGSLETQYF. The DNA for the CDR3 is TGTGCCAGTAGTGACGGGCGGGGGAGTTTAGAGACCCAGTACTTC.

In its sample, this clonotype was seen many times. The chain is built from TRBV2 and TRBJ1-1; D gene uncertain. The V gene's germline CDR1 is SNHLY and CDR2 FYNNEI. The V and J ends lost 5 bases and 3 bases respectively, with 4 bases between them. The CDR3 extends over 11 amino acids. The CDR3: CASSLDTEAFF. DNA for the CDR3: TGTGCCAGCAGTTTGGACACTGAAGCTTTCTTT.

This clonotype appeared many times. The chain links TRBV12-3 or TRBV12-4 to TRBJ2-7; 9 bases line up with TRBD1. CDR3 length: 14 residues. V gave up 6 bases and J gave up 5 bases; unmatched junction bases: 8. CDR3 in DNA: TGTGCCAGCAGGCCCGGACAGGGGATGAACGAGCAGTACTTC. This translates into CASRPGQGMNEQYF.

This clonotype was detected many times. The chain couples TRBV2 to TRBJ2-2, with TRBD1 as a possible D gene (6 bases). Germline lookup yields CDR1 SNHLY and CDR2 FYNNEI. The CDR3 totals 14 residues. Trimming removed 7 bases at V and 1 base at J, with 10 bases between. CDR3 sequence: CASIGTKNTGELFF. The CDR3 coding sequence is TGTGCCAGCATCGGGACAAAGAACACCGGGGAGCTGTTTTTT.

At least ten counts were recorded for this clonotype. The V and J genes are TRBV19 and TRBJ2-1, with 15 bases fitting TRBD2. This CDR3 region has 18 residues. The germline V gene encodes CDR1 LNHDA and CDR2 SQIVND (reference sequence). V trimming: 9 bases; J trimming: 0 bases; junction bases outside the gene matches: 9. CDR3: CASRLGLAGGGSYNEQFF. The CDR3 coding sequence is TGTGCCAGCCGTCTGGGACTAGCGGGGGGTGGCTCCTACAATGAGCAGTTCTTC.

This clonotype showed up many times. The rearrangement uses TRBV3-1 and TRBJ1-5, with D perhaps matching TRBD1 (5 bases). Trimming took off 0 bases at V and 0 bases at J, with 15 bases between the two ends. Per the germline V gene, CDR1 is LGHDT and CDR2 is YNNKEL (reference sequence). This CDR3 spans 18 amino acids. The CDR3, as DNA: TGTGCCAGCAGCCAAGATAAGGGACGGAGTAATAGCAATCAGCCCCAGCATTTT. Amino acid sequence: CASSQDKGRSNSNQPQHF.